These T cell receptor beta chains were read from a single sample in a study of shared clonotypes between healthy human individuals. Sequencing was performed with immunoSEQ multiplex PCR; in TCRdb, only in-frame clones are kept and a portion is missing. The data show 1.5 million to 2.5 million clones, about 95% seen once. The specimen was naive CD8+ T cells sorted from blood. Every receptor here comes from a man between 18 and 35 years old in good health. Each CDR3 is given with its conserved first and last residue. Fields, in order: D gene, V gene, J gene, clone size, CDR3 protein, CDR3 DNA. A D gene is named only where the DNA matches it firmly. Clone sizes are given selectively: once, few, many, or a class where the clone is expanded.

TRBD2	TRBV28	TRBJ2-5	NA	CASSSRLAGGSETQYF	TGTGCCAGCAGTTCCAGACTAGCGGGGGGATCAGAGACCCAGTACTTC
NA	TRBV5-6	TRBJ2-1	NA	CASSLGNSIDEQFF	TGTGCCAGCAGCTTGGGCAATAGTATTGATGAGCAGTTCTTC
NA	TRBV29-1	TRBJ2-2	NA	CSGTGQNTGELFF	TGCAGCGGGACCGGACAGAACACCGGGGAGCTGTTTTTT
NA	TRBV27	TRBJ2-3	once	CASSLSPGAGAGDTQYF	TGTGCCAGCAGTTTATCGCCGGGGGCGGGAGCCGGAGATACGCAGTATTTT
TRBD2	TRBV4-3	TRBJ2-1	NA	CASSPRTSGYNEQFF	TGCGCCAGCAGCCCGCGGACTAGCGGCTACAATGAGCAGTTCTTC
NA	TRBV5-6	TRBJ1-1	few	CASSAQGATEAFF	TGTGCCAGCAGCGCGCAGGGCGCCACTGAAGCTTTCTTT
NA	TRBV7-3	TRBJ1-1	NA	CASSLTSGWNTEAFF	TGTGCCAGCAGCCTTACCTCGGGATGGAACACTGAAGCTTTCTTT
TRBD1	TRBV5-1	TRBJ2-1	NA	CASSLTGTGVYNEQFF	TGCGCCAGCAGCTTGACCGGGACAGGGGTTTACAATGAGCAGTTCTTC
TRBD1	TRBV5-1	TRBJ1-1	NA	CASSSNTRGRSEAFF	TGCGCCAGCAGCTCTAACACTAGGGGGCGGTCCGAAGCTTTCTTT
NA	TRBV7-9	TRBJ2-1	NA	CASSLVEEQFF	TGTGCCAGCAGTCTCGTCGAGGAGCAGTTCTTC
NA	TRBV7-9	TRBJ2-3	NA	CASSRRTDTQYF	TGTGCCAGCAGCCGCCGTACAGATACGCAGTATTTT
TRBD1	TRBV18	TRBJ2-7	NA	CASSPEDRVAYEQYF	TGTGCCAGCTCACCCGAGGACAGGGTTGCCTACGAGCAGTACTTC